This TCR beta chain was observed in a study of T-cell reconstitution after alpha-beta-depleted transplantation in children. Whole-study results and caveats: Reports say that about two months after transplant, the alpha-beta T cells came out of several hundred graft clones that had expanded. Newly generated T cells supplied most T-cell counts and diversity one year post-transplant. The study traced high day-60 TCRbeta diversity in some patients to surviving recipient T cells and thymic progenitors.

This clonotype was found many times. Its antigen is unidentified. The CDR3 runs 18 residues. Germline V gene sequence: CDR1 MGHRA, CDR2 YSYEKL. V gave up 1 base and J gave up 1 base, with 19 bases separating them. It was with unique molecular identifiers that the TCRbeta library was prepared. TCRdb ran MiXCR on the PCR reads and lists one entry per CDR3 protein. The table shows around 440,000 distinct CDR3 sequences, with over 9.5% occurring only once. The sequences come from PBMCs, collected before TCRalphabeta/CD19-depleted stem cell transplant. This TCR was sampled from a child aged 2 to 10 with inherited bone marrow failure, due to receive a stem cell transplant. The chain recombines TRBV4-1 with TRBJ1-1; D call uncertain. CDR3: CASSQVKVGQAWNTEAFF. In DNA, the CDR3 is TGCGCCAGCAGCCAAGTAAAGGTCGGGCAGGCTTGGAACACTGAAGCTTTCTTT.